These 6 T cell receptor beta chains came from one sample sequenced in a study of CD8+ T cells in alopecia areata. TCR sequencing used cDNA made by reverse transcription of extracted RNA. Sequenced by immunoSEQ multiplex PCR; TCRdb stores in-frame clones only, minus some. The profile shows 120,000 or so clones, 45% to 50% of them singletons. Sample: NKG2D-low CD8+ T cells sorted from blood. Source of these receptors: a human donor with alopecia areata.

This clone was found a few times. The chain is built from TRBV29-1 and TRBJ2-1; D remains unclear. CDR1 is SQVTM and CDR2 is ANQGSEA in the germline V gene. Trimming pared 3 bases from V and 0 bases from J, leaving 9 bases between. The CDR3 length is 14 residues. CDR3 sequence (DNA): TGCAGCGTTGACGCTGAGAGCTCCTACAATGAGCAGTTCTTC. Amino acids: CSVDAESSYNEQFF.

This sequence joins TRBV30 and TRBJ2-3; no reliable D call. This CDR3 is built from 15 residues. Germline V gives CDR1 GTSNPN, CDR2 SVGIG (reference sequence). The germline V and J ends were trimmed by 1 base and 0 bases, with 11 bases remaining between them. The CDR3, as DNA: TGTGCCTGGAGTGGGGCGGTCTCTAGCACAGATACGCAGTATTTT. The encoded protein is CAWSGAVSSTDTQYF.

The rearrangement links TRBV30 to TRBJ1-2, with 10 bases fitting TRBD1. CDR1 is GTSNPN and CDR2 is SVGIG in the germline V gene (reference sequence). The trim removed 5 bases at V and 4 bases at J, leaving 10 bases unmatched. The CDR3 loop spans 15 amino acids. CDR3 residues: CAWDQEGQGRYGYTF. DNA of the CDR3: TGTGCCTGGGATCAAGAGGGACAGGGGCGCTATGGCTACACCTTC. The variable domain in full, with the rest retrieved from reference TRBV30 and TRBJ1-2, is SQTIHQWPATLVQPVGSPLSLECTVEGTSNPNLYWYRQAAGRGLQLLFYSVGIGQISSEVPQNLSASRPQDRQFILSSKKLLLSDSGFYLCAWDQEGQGRYGYTFGSGTRLTVV.

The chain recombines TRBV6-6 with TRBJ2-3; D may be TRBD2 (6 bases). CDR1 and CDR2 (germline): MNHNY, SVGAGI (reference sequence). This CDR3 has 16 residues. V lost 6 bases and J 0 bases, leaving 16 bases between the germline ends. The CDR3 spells CASRLGGPPSTDTQYF. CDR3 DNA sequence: TGTGCCAGCAGGTTGGGAGGTCCCCCAAGCACAGATACGCAGTATTTT.

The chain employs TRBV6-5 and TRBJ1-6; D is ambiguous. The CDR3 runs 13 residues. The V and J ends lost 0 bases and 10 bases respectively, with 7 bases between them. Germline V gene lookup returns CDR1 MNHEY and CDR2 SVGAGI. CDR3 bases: TGTGCCAGCAGTTACTCAGTCGGGTCACCCCTCCACTTT. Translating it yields CASSYSVGSPLHF.

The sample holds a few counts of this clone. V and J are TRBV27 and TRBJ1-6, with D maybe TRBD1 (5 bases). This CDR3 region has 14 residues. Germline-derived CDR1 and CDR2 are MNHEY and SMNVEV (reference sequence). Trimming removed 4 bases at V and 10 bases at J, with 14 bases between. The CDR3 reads CASSSSGGWSPLHF. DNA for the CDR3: TGTGCCAGCAGTTCCTCGGGGGGGTGGTCACCCCTCCACTTT.